Reported below is one T cell receptor beta chain. Its target antigen remains unknown. No qualities accompany the bases; no much larger clone lies one base away. This sample was taken from a study of blood T cell repertoires in COVID-19 (dated by TCRdb to the early 2020s). With respect to the entire study: Samples covering the acute and convalescent phases of COVID-19 were provided by collaborators in the United States, Italy and Spain. A freely available public database, intended as a resource for researchers studying the immune response to SARS-CoV-2, is where the repertoires were released. Where available, HLA class I and class II types were obtained from metadata supplied by the sample provider rather than from assay-based typing. The prospective study material was composed of cDNA or gDNA derived from T cells, B-cell-depleted T cells, or PBMCs. The samples were drawn from two sources: the first 160 participants of the ongoing ImmuneRACE study, and 1,000 to 1,500 subjects contributed by 6 global collaborators. Deeply sampled blood TCRbeta repertoires from subjects exposed to, actively infected with, or recovered from COVID-19 were included in the dataset. A de-identified subject ID, COVID-19 status, age in years and sex were almost always included in the sample metadata.

Each collaborating institution followed its own protocols to collect whole blood in K2EDTA tubes. For TCRbeta analysis, collaborators shipped samples as frozen whole blood, isolated PBMCs, or DNA extracted from either of those sample types. The immunoSEQ Assay, a bias-controlled multiplex PCR, was used to amplify TCRbeta CDR3 regions from genomic DNA. The source study handled its data this way. The number of nucleated cells in each sample was estimated by amplification of reference gene primers within the assay. To quantify the absolute abundance of each unique TCRbeta CDR3 rearrangement, sequence reads were collapsed and filtered. Productive Simpson clonality was computed per sample as the square root of Simpson's diversity index over productive rearrangements. TCRdb's version of the immuneACCESS table is confined to in-frame rearrangements and falls short of the full clone set. An unresolved V gene accounts for under half of the shortfall where checked; the remainder is of unknown origin. The DNA gave D and trimming, while V, J and clone size come from that table. In this sample the table shows 200,000 or so clones, roughly 90% of which occur a single time. Approximately 2.6% of the sample goes to the ten largest clones.

Via the germline V gene, CDR1 is SGHTA and CDR2 FQGNSA. CDR3 length: 15 amino acids, cysteine to phenylalanine. Only the CDR3 part of the read is kept: 45 bases, read in frame from the first base. At the junction V is shortened by 5 bases and J by 3 bases; bases outside the gene matches: 7. General conclusions and limits of the study: How much clinical and demographic metadata was included differed by source and by participant, and the metadata was provided uncurated.

Specimen: peripheral blood. This sequence was found in a woman aged 60-75 years with acute or convalescent COVID-19. Recombination connected TRBV7-2 to TRBJ2-7; the junction holds 10 bases that match TRBD1. CDR3 region: CASSQWDRGNYEQYF. Read as DNA, the sequence is TGTGCCAGCAGCCAGTGGGACAGGGGAAACTACGAGCAGTACTTC.